This is a list of T cell receptor beta chains from one sample in a study of T cells after yellow fever vaccination. One entry per CDR3 protein results from TCRdb running MiXCR on the 5' RACE reads. Of 350,000 to 450,000 distinct CDR3 sequences detected, around 6.5% appear once; the ten largest clones hold 14% to 15%. The source material was PBMCs, sampled 5 days after the yellow fever booster vaccination. These receptors all come from a man aged 25-45 years who received the YFV17D yellow fever vaccine. CDR3s include the opening cysteine and the closing phenylalanine or tryptophan. The D gene is left open where the match is weak. Expanded clones are given a class, and other clones once, few, many or no size at all.

D gene: -
J gene: TRBJ2-3
CDR3 length: 13
V gene: TRBV12-3/TRBV12-4
clone size: few
CDR3 DNA: TGTGCCACTAGGCCCCAGAACACAGATACGCAGTATTTT
CDR3 protein: CATRPQNTDTQYF

D gene: TRBD2
J gene: TRBJ2-1
CDR3 length: 17
V gene: TRBV11-2
clone size: many
CDR3 DNA: TGTGCCAGCAGCCGCCTTTATAGCGGGCGCTCCTACAATGAGCAGTTCTTC
CDR3 protein: CASSRLYSGRSYNEQFF

D gene: TRBD2
J gene: TRBJ2-7
CDR3 length: 17
V gene: TRBV3-1
clone size: many
CDR3 DNA: TGTGCCAGCAGCCACGGACTAGCGGGAGAACATTCCTACGAGCAGTACTTC
CDR3 protein: CASSHGLAGEHSYEQYF

D gene: TRBD1
J gene: TRBJ1-5
CDR3 length: 15
V gene: TRBV28
clone size: many
CDR3 DNA: TGTGCCAGCAGCTTATTGACAGGGATCAATCAGCCCCAGCATTTT
CDR3 protein: CASSLLTGINQPQHF

D gene: -
J gene: TRBJ1-1
CDR3 length: 13
V gene: TRBV20-1
clone size: -
CDR3 DNA: TGCAGTAACGTTGACATAAAGAACACTGAAGCTTTCTTT
CDR3 protein: CSNVDIKNTEAFF

D gene: TRBD1
J gene: TRBJ2-5
CDR3 length: 12
V gene: TRBV29-1
clone size: -
CDR3 DNA: TGCAGCGTCTCAGGACAGGAAGAGACCCAGTACTTC
CDR3 protein: CSVSGQEETQYF

D gene: TRBD2
J gene: TRBJ2-1
CDR3 length: 16
V gene: TRBV20-1
clone size: few
CDR3 DNA: TGCAGTGCTGTCGTGTCGGGCGCGGGAGTGACAGTTGAGCAGTTCTTC
CDR3 protein: CSAVVSGAGVTVEQFF

D gene: TRBD2
J gene: TRBJ2-1
CDR3 length: 16
V gene: TRBV5-1
clone size: many
CDR3 DNA: TGCGCCAGCAGCTTGGCACCCAGCGGGGGTTACAATGAGCAGTTCTTC
CDR3 protein: CASSLAPSGGYNEQFF

D gene: TRBD2
J gene: TRBJ2-5
CDR3 length: 17
V gene: TRBV30
clone size: -
CDR3 DNA: TGTGCCTGGGAAATCATCACAGCGGGAGGCCTCAAGGCGACCCAGTACTTC
CDR3 protein: CAWEIITAGGLKATQYF

D gene: TRBD2
J gene: TRBJ2-3
CDR3 length: 15
V gene: TRBV12-3/TRBV12-4
clone size: many
CDR3 DNA: TGTGCCAGCAGCTGGACTAGCGGGTTGGCAGATACGCAGTATTTT
CDR3 protein: CASSWTSGLADTQYF

D gene: -
J gene: TRBJ2-7
CDR3 length: 14
V gene: TRBV5-1
clone size: many
CDR3 DNA: TGCGCCAGCAGCCCCGGGCGGATTGGGAACGAGCAGTACTTC
CDR3 protein: CASSPGRIGNEQYF

D gene: -
J gene: TRBJ2-3
CDR3 length: 14
V gene: TRBV20-1
clone size: -
CDR3 DNA: TGCAGTGATACCCAGGAGGACGGCACAGATACGCAGTATTTT
CDR3 protein: CSDTQEDGTDTQYF

D gene: -
J gene: TRBJ2-2
CDR3 length: 14
V gene: TRBV12-5
clone size: -
CDR3 DNA: TGTGCTAGTGGCGTAGGGACAAACACCGGGGAGCTGTTTTTT
CDR3 protein: CASGVGTNTGELFF

D gene: TRBD2
J gene: TRBJ2-1
CDR3 length: 14
V gene: TRBV5-1
clone size: many
CDR3 DNA: TGCGCCAGCAGCTCCGGGACTAGCGGGAATGAGCAGTTCTTC
CDR3 protein: CASSSGTSGNEQFF

D gene: TRBD2
J gene: TRBJ2-3
CDR3 length: 17
V gene: TRBV12-3/TRBV12-4
clone size: few
CDR3 DNA: TGTGCCAGCGACTGGACTAGCGATTTCACTAGCACAGATACGCAGTATTTT
CDR3 protein: CASDWTSDFTSTDTQYF

D gene: -
J gene: TRBJ2-3
CDR3 length: 15
V gene: TRBV4-3
clone size: many
CDR3 DNA: TGCGCCAGCAGCCAAGATGGCAGCCCCACAGATACGCAGTATTTT
CDR3 protein: CASSQDGSPTDTQYF

D gene: -
J gene: TRBJ1-3
CDR3 length: 15
V gene: TRBV10-3
clone size: -
CDR3 DNA: TGTGCCATCAGTGAGGGGGGGATGATTGGAAACACCATATATTTT
CDR3 protein: CAISEGGMIGNTIYF

D gene: TRBD2
J gene: TRBJ2-7
CDR3 length: 16
V gene: TRBV3-1
clone size: -
CDR3 DNA: TGTGCCAGCAGCCAAGGGATGGGACTAGCGGTCTACGAGCAGTACTTC
CDR3 protein: CASSQGMGLAVYEQYF

D gene: TRBD2
J gene: TRBJ2-3
CDR3 length: 16
V gene: TRBV6-5
clone size: -
CDR3 DNA: TGTGCCAGCAGTTTCACTAGCGGCCTGAGCACAGATACGCAGTATTTT
CDR3 protein: CASSFTSGLSTDTQYF

D gene: -
J gene: TRBJ1-5
CDR3 length: 13
V gene: TRBV10-3
clone size: many
CDR3 DNA: TGTGCCATCCGGACAGATAGCAATCAGCCCCAGCATTTT
CDR3 protein: CAIRTDSNQPQHF

D gene: -
J gene: TRBJ2-7
CDR3 length: 15
V gene: TRBV9
clone size: many
CDR3 DNA: TGTGCCAGCAGCGCCCCAGGGCACGGCCGCTACGAGCAGTACTTC
CDR3 protein: CASSAPGHGRYEQYF

D gene: -
J gene: TRBJ1-2
CDR3 length: 15
V gene: TRBV6-2/TRBV6-3
clone size: many
CDR3 DNA: TGTGCCAGCAGTTACCTGGCAGGGGCTAACTATGGCTACACCTTC
CDR3 protein: CASSYLAGANYGYTF

D gene: TRBD2
J gene: TRBJ2-1
CDR3 length: 17
V gene: TRBV10-3
clone size: -
CDR3 DNA: TGTGCCATCAGTGAGTCCGAGCGGGAGGGCCCCTACAATGAGCAGTTCTTC
CDR3 protein: CAISESEREGPYNEQFF

D gene: -
J gene: TRBJ2-5
CDR3 length: 13
V gene: TRBV18
clone size: -
CDR3 DNA: TGTGCCAGCTCACCACCGGTTGGCGAGACCCAGTACTTC
CDR3 protein: CASSPPVGETQYF

D gene: TRBD1
J gene: TRBJ1-2
CDR3 length: 13
V gene: TRBV7-2
clone size: -
CDR3 DNA: TGTGCCAGCAGCGGCCGGGACAGATATGGCTACACCTTC
CDR3 protein: CASSGRDRYGYTF

D gene: TRBD2
J gene: TRBJ2-4
CDR3 length: 15
V gene: TRBV12-3/TRBV12-4
clone size: -
CDR3 DNA: TGTGCCAGCAGTCCTCGGACTAGTGGGGGAAACATTCAGTACTTC
CDR3 protein: CASSPRTSGGNIQYF

D gene: TRBD2
J gene: TRBJ2-5
CDR3 length: 13
V gene: TRBV10-3
clone size: few
CDR3 DNA: TGTGCCGCGGGACTAGGGGAGAGAGAGACCCAGTACTTC
CDR3 protein: CAAGLGERETQYF

D gene: -
J gene: TRBJ2-2
CDR3 length: 14
V gene: TRBV20-1
clone size: few
CDR3 DNA: TGCAGTGCTAGCTTGAGTGGGAACACCGGGGAGCTGTTTTTT
CDR3 protein: CSASLSGNTGELFF

D gene: TRBD1
J gene: TRBJ1-1
CDR3 length: 13
V gene: TRBV11-2
clone size: -
CDR3 DNA: TGTGCCAGCAGCTCTAACAGGGGGCCTGAAGCTTTCTTT
CDR3 protein: CASSSNRGPEAFF

D gene: -
J gene: TRBJ1-1
CDR3 length: 13
V gene: TRBV19
clone size: few
CDR3 DNA: TGTGCCAGTAGTTCTACTTCAAGGACTGAAGCTTTCTTT
CDR3 protein: CASSSTSRTEAFF

D gene: -
J gene: TRBJ2-4
CDR3 length: 12
V gene: TRBV10-2
clone size: few
CDR3 DNA: TGCGCCAGCAGCCTCGGTGGGAACATTCAGTACTTC
CDR3 protein: CASSLGGNIQYF

D gene: -
J gene: TRBJ2-1
CDR3 length: 12
V gene: TRBV19
clone size: few
CDR3 DNA: TGTGCCAGTAGTATCCTAGGCAATGAGCAGTTCTTC
CDR3 protein: CASSILGNEQFF

D gene: TRBD2
J gene: TRBJ2-5
CDR3 length: 15
V gene: TRBV7-2
clone size: many
CDR3 DNA: TGTGCCAGCAGCACTAGCGGGCTAGCTCAAGAGACCCAGTACTTC
CDR3 protein: CASSTSGLAQETQYF

D gene: TRBD2
J gene: TRBJ2-2
CDR3 length: 18
V gene: TRBV5-4
clone size: many
CDR3 DNA: TGTGCCAGCAGGCCCTTGGGAATAGCGGGAGTCAAGACCGGGGAGCTGTTTTTT
CDR3 protein: CASRPLGIAGVKTGELFF

D gene: TRBD2
J gene: TRBJ2-3
CDR3 length: 17
V gene: TRBV12-3/TRBV12-4
clone size: many
CDR3 DNA: TGTGCCAGCAATCCCGGGACTAGCGGGGGAAGCACAGATACGCAGTATTTT
CDR3 protein: CASNPGTSGGSTDTQYF

D gene: TRBD1
J gene: TRBJ2-7
CDR3 length: 13
V gene: TRBV20-1
clone size: -
CDR3 DNA: TGCAGTGCTAGCGGGACAGGGGTCTACGAGCAGTACTTC
CDR3 protein: CSASGTGVYEQYF

D gene: -
J gene: TRBJ2-1
CDR3 length: 12
V gene: TRBV5-4
clone size: many
CDR3 DNA: TGTGCCAGCAGCCTGTGGGAAAATGAGCAGTTCTTC
CDR3 protein: CASSLWENEQFF

D gene: -
J gene: TRBJ1-3
CDR3 length: 15
V gene: TRBV15
clone size: few
CDR3 DNA: TGTGCCACCATTGACGGGAAGAGCTCTGGAAACACCATATATTTT
CDR3 protein: CATIDGKSSGNTIYF

D gene: TRBD2
J gene: TRBJ2-7
CDR3 length: 11
V gene: TRBV20-1
clone size: many
CDR3 DNA: TGCAGTGCTAGCGGGAGGTACGAGCAGTACTTC
CDR3 protein: CSASGRYEQYF

D gene: -
J gene: TRBJ2-2
CDR3 length: 13
V gene: TRBV7-2
clone size: many
CDR3 DNA: TGTGCCAGCAGCCGACTTGCCACCGGGGAGCTGTTTTTT
CDR3 protein: CASSRLATGELFF

D gene: -
J gene: TRBJ2-5
CDR3 length: 13
V gene: TRBV10-1
clone size: many
CDR3 DNA: TGCGCCAGCAGAAAATCGCGGCAAGAGACCCAGTACTTC
CDR3 protein: CASRKSRQETQYF

D gene: TRBD2
J gene: TRBJ2-1
CDR3 length: 15
V gene: TRBV30
clone size: -
CDR3 DNA: TGTGCCTGGGAAGGCCCGGGAGGCACGAAAAATGAGCAGTTCTTC
CDR3 protein: CAWEGPGGTKNEQFF

D gene: -
J gene: TRBJ2-7
CDR3 length: 16
V gene: TRBV6-5
clone size: many
CDR3 DNA: TGTGCCAGCAGTTACTCGTACAGGGCGAGCTCCTACGAGCAGTACTTC
CDR3 protein: CASSYSYRASSYEQYF

D gene: TRBD1
J gene: TRBJ2-3
CDR3 length: 17
V gene: TRBV5-1
clone size: -
CDR3 DNA: TGCGCCAGCACCCGGGACGGACGGACAGGACTCACAGATACGCAGTATTTT
CDR3 protein: CASTRDGRTGLTDTQYF